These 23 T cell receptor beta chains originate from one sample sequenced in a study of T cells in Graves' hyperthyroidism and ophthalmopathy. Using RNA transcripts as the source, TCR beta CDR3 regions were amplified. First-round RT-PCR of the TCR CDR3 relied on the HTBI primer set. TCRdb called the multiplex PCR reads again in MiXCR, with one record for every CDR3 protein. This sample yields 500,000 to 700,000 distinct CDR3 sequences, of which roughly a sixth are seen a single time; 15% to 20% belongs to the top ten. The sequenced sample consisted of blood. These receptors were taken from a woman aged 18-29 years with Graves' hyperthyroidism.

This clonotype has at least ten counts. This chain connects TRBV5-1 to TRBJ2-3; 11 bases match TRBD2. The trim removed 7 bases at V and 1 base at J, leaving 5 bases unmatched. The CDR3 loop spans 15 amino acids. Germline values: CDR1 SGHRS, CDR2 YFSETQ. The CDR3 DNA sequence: TGCGCCAGCCGGGTAGCGGGAGGGCGCACAGATACGCAGTATTTT. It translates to CASRVAGGRTDTQYF.

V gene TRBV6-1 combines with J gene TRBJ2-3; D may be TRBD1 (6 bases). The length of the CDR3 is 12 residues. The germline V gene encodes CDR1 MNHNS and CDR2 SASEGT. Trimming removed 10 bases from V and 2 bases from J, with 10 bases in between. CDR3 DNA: TGTGCCACAACAGGGAACACAGATACGCAGTATTTT. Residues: CATTGNTDTQYF.

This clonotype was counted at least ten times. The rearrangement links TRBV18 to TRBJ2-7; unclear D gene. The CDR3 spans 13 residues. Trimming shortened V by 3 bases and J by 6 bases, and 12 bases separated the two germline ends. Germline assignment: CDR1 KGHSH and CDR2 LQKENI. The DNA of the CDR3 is TGTGCCAGCTCACCTCTACAGACCCCCGAGCAGTACTTC. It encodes CASSPLQTPEQYF.

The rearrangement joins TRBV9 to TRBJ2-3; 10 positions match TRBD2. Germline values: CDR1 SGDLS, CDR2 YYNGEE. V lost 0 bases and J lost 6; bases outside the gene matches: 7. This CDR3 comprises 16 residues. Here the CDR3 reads CASSVGLAGARDTQYF. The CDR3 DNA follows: TGTGCCAGCAGCGTAGGGCTAGCGGGGGCGCGGGATACGCAGTATTTT.

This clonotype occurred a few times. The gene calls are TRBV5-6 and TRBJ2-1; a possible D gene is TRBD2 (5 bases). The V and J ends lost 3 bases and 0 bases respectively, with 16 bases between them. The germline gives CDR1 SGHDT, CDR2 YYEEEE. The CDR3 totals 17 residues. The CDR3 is CASSSAGGFSSYNEQFF. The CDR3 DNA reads TGTGCCAGCAGCTCCGCTGGAGGCTTCAGCTCCTACAATGAGCAGTTCTTC.

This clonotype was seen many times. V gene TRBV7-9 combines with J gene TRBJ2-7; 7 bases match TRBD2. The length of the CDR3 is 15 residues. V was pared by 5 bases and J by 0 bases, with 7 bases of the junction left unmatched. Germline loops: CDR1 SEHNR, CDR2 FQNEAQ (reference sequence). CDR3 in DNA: TGTGCCAGCAGCCTACCTAGCGGTGGCTCCTACGAGCAGTACTTC. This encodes CASSLPSGGSYEQYF.

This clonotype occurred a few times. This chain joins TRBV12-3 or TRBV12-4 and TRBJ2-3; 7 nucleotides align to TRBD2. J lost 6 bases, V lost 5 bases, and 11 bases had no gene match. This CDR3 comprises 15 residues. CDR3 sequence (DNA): TGTGCCAGCAGTCCTGGGGGGGGAGTGTGGGATACGCAGTATTTT. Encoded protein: CASSPGGGVWDTQYF.

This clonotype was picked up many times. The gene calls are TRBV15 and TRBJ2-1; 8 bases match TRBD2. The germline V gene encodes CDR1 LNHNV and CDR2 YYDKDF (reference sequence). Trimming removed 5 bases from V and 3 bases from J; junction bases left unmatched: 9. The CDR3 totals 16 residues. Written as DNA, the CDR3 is TGTGCCACCAGCTCACGCGGGGGGCGGATCTACAATGAGCAGTTCTTC. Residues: CATSSRGGRIYNEQFF.

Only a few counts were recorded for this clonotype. The CDR3 nucleotides read TGTGCCAGCAGCCACAGTCGGGGTAGCACTGAAGCTTTCTTT. This codes for CASSHSRGSTEAFF. The rearrangement uses TRBV6-2 or TRBV6-3 and TRBJ1-1; D gene unclear. Per the germline V gene, CDR1 is MNHEY and CDR2 is SVGEGT. CDR3 length: 14 residues. V dropped 6 bases and J dropped 4 bases, with 15 bases sitting between them.

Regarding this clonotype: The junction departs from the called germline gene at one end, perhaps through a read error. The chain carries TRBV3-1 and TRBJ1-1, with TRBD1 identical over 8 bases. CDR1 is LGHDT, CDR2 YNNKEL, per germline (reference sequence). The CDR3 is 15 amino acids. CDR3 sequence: CASSQDTGGNTETFF. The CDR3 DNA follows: TGTGCCAGCAGCCAGGACACAGGGGGGAACACTGAAACTTTCTTT.

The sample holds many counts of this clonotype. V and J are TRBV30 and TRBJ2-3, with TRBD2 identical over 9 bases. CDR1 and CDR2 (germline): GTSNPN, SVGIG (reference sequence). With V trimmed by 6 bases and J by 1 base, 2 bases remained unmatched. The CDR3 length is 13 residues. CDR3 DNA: TGTGCCTGCACTAGCGGGCGCACAGATACGCAGTATTTT. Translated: CACTSGRTDTQYF.

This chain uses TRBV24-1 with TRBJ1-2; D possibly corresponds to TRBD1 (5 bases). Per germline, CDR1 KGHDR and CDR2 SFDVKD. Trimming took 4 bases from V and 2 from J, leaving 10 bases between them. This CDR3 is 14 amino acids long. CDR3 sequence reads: CATSDPGRNYGYTF. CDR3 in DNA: TGTGCCACCAGTGACCCGGGACGGAACTATGGCTACACCTTC.

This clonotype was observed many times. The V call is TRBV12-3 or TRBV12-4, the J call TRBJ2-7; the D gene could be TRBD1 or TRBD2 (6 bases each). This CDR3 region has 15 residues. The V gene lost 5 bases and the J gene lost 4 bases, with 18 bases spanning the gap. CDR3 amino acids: CASSPISRGTYEQYF. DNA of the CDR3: TGTGCCAGCAGTCCCATTTCGAGGGGGACTTACGAGCAGTACTTC.

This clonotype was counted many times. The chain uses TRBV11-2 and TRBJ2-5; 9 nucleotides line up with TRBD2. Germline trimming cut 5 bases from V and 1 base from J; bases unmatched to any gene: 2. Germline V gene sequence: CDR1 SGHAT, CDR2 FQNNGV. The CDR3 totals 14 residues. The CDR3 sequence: CASSRTSAQETQYF. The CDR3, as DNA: TGTGCCAGCAGCAGGACTAGCGCCCAAGAGACCCAGTACTTC.

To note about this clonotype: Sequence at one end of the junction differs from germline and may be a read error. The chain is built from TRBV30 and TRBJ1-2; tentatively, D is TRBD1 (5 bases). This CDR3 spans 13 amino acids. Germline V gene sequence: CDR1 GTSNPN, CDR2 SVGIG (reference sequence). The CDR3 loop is CAWSVLGVGGCTF. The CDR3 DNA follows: TGTGCCTGGAGTGTACTGGGGGTTGGTGGCTGCACCTTC.

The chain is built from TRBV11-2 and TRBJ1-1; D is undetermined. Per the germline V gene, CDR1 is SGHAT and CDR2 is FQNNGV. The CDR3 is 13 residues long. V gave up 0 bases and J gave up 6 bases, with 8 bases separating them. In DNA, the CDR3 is TGTGCCAGCAGCTTAGACAGGATACCTGAAGCTTTCTTT. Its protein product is CASSLDRIPEAFF.

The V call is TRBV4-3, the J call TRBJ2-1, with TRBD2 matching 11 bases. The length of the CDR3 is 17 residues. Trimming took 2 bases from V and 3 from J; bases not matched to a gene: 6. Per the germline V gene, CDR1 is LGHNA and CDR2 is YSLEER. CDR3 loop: CASSQSPGLADYNEQFF. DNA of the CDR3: TGCGCCAGCAGCCAAAGCCCGGGACTAGCGGACTACAATGAGCAGTTCTTC.

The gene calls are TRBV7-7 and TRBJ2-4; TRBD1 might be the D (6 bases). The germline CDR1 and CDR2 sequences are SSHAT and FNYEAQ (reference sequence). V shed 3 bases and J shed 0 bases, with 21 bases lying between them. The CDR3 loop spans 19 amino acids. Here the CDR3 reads CASSFGPFRGKLAKNIQYF. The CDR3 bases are TGTGCCAGCAGCTTCGGACCTTTCAGGGGAAAACTAGCCAAAAACATTCAGTACTTC. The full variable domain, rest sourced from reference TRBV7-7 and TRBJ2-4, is GAGVSQSPRYKVTKRGQDVTLRCDPISSHATLYWYQQALGQGPEFLTYFNYEAQPDKSGLPSDRFSAERPEGSISTLTIQRTEQRDSAMYRCASSFGPFRGKLAKNIQYFGAGTRLSVL.

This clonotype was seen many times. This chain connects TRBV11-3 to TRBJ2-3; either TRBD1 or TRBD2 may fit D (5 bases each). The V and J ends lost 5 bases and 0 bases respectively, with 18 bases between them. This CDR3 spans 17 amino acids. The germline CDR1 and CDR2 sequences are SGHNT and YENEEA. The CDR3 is CASSPGPVGSSTDTQYF. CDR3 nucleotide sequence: TGTGCCAGCAGCCCGGGACCAGTGGGATCTAGCACAGATACGCAGTATTTT. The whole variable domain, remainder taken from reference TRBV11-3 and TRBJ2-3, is EAGVVQSPRYKIIEKKQPVAFWCNPISGHNTLYWYLQNLGQGPELLIRYENEEAVDDSQLPKDRFSAERLKGVDSTLKIQPAELGDSAVYLCASSPGPVGSSTDTQYFGPGTRLTVL.

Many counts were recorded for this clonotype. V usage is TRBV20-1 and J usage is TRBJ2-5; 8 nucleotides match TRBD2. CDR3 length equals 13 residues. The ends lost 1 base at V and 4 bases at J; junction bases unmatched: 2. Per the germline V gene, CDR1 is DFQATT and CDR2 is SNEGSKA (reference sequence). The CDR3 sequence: CSARAGGRETQYF. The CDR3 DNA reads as TGCAGTGCTAGAGCGGGGGGGCGAGAGACCCAGTACTTC.

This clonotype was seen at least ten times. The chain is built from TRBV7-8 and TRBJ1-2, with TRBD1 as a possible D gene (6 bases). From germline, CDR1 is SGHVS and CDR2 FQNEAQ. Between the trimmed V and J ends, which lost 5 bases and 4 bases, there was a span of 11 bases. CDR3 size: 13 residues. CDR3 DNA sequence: TGTGCCAGCAGCGCCCGACAGGCCTATGGCTACACCTTC. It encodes CASSARQAYGYTF.

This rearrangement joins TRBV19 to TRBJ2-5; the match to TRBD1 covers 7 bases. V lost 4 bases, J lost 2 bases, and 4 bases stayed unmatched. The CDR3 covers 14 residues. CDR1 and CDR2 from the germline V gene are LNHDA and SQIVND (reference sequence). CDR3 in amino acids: CASSTPGQQETQYF. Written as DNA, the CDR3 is TGTGCCAGTAGTACCCCGGGACAGCAAGAGACCCAGTACTTC.

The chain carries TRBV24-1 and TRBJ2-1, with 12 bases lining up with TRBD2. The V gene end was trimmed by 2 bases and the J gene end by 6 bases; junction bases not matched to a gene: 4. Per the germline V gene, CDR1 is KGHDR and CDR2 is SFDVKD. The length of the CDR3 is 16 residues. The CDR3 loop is CATSDSTSGGINEQFF. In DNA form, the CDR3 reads TGTGCCACCAGTGATTCCACTAGCGGGGGGATCAATGAGCAGTTCTTC.